This T cell receptor (beta chain) was profiled in a study of blood T cell repertoires in COVID-19. V shed 6 bases and J shed 1 base, with 10 bases lying between them. The germline V gene has CDR1 MNHEY and CDR2 SVGEGT. The CDR3 runs 14 residues. The repertoire was sequenced with immunoSEQ multiplex PCR; TCRdb's copy has only in-frame clones and lacks some. Found here are 200,000 to 300,000 clones, 80% to 85% of them singletons; the top ten hold 9.5% to 15%. This clone was detected only a few times. This sample includes further DNA sequences coding for the same CDR3. The clonotype originates from a woman aged 60 to 75 with active or convalescent COVID-19. The sequenced material came from peripheral blood. The V and J genes are TRBV6-2 or TRBV6-3 and TRBJ1-5; D is undetermined. The CDR3 here is CASSPYSSNQPQHF. Here the CDR3 DNA reads TGTGCCAGCAGCCCTTACTCGAGCAATCAGCCCCAGCATTTT.